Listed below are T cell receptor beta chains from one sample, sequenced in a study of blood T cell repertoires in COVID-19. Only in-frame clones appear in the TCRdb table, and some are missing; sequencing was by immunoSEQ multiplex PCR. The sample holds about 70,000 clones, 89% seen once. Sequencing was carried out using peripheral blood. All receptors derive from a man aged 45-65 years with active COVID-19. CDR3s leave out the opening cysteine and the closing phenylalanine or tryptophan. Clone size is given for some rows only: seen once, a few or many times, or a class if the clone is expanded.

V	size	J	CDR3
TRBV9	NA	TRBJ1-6	ASSFEGGFRDSPLH
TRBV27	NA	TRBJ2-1	ASLRDRTYNEQF
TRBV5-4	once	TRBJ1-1	ASSAQGEAF
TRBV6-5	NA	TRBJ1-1	ASRGGAQNTEAF
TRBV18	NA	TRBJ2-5	ASSPGEQETQY
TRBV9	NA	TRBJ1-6	ASSVAGDYSPLH
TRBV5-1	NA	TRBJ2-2	ATKRTGDTGELF
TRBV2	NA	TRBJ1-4	ASSGGVGEKLF
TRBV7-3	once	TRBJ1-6	ASSLTGGAEHSPLH
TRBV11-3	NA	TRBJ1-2	ASSFKNNTNYGYT
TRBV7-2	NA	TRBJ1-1	ASSLSFTEAF
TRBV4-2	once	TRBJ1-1	ASSHEGKNTEAF